The 20 T cell receptor beta chains listed next were all sequenced from one sample in a study of T cell changes during pregnancy in multiple sclerosis. Profiling relied on immunoSEQ multiplex PCR, and the TCRdb table lists in-frame clones only, not all of them. The data show tens of thousands of clones, roughly 89% seen once. Specimen: CD4+ T cells from peripheral blood mononuclear cells, collected in the first trimester of pregnancy. The receptors stem from a female donor with multiple sclerosis, enrolled in a pregnancy study.

The chain uses TRBV10-3 and TRBJ1-3; D uncertain. Trimming stripped 0 bases from V and 4 bases from J, with 22 bases between. Germline assignment: CDR1 ENHRY and CDR2 SYGVKD. This CDR3 is 19 amino acids long. CDR3 loop: CAISESIESLATGGNTIYF. The CDR3, as DNA: TGTGCCATCAGTGAGTCTATAGAGTCGCTTGCGACGGGAGGAAACACCATATATTTT.

The chain combines TRBV5-1 with TRBJ2-3, with D perhaps TRBD1 (7 bases). Germline CDR1 is SGHRS and CDR2 is YFSETQ. The CDR3 runs to 15 residues. V dropped 0 bases and J dropped 10 bases, with 18 bases sitting between them. The CDR3 DNA is TGCGCCAGCAGCTTGGGGCCCCAACAGGGGAGGTCGCAGTATTTT. It is translated as CASSLGPQQGRSQYF.

The chain has TRBV5-4 and TRBJ2-7; perhaps TRBD2 as D (6 bases). The CDR3 consists of 15 residues. CDR1 and CDR2 (germline): SGHNT, YYREEE (reference sequence). The V end was cut by 0 bases, the J end by 0 bases, with 10 bases between. The CDR3 bases are TGTGCCAGCAGCTTGGGTAGCGGACTCTCCTACGAGCAGTACTTC. This sequence encodes CASSLGSGLSYEQYF. Full variable domain (remainder filled in from reference TRBV5-4 and TRBJ2-7): ETGVTQSPTHLIKTRGQQVTLRCSSQSGHNTVSWYQQALGQGPQFIFQYYREEENGRGNFPPRFSGLQFPNYSSELNVNALELDDSALYLCASSLGSGLSYEQYFGPGTRLTVT.

V is TRBV27 and J is TRBJ1-1; D is unclear. The CDR3 sequence is 14 residues long. V lost 6 bases and J lost 0, with 11 bases in between. In germline, CDR1 is MNHEY, CDR2 SMNVEV (reference sequence). The CDR3: CASRGFGVNTEAFF. The CDR3 DNA reads as TGTGCCAGCAGGGGATTCGGGGTGAACACTGAAGCTTTCTTT.

The rearrangement uses TRBV28 and TRBJ1-3; D gene ambiguous. CDR3 size: 16 residues. V was cut by 5 bases and J by 0 bases, with 14 bases left in between. Germline V gives CDR1 MDHEN, CDR2 SYDVKM. The CDR3, as DNA: TGTGCCAGCAGTCGTACCAGGTTACCCTCTGGAAACACCATATATTTT. It is translated as CASSRTRLPSGNTIYF.

The gene calls are TRBV5-1 and TRBJ2-7; TRBD1 agrees at 11 bases. Trimming cost V 0 bases and J 7 bases; bases outside gene matches: 6. Germline CDR1 and CDR2: SGHRS and YFSETQ. There are 15 residues in the CDR3. As DNA, the CDR3 is TGCGCCAGCAGCTTGGGGTTGGGGACAGGGGGAGAGCAGTACTTC. It translates to CASSLGLGTGGEQYF.

This clone came up once. The chain uses TRBV9 and TRBJ2-1, with 8 bases matching TRBD1. Germline V CDR1 and CDR2: SGDLS, YYNGEE. The CDR3 is made up of 14 amino acids. Trimming at V came to 0 bases and at J to 9 bases, leaving 5 bases not matched to a gene. CDR3 bases: TGTGCCAGCAGCGTAGCTCAGGGGGCAAGTGAGCAGTTCTTC. Translated, it gives CASSVAQGASEQFF.

The chain recombines TRBV19 with TRBJ1-3; D not resolved. This CDR3 region has 16 residues. V was clipped by 7 bases and J by 2 bases, with 18 bases between them. Germline-derived CDR1 and CDR2 are LNHDA and SQIVND (reference sequence). The DNA of the CDR3 is TGTGCCAGTACCTCCACTACCGGGAGAACTGGAAACACCATATATTTT. Amino acids: CASTSTTGRTGNTIYF.

This chain links TRBV20-1 with TRBJ1-1, with 8 bases aligning to TRBD1. The V gene's germline CDR1 is DFQATT and CDR2 SNEGSKA (reference sequence). This CDR3 is 11 amino acids long. The DNA of the CDR3 is TGCAGCGCGATGGACAGGGATAAAGCTTTCTTT. This sequence encodes CSAMDRDKAFF.

The genes are TRBV11-2 and TRBJ1-2, with D possibly TRBD1 on 5 matching bases. The CDR3 consists of 14 residues. CDR1 and CDR2 (germline): SGHAT, FQNNGV. Trimming removed 5 bases from V and 4 bases from J, with 14 bases in between. The CDR3 nucleotides are TGTGCCAGCAGCCCCGACCGGGGGAGCTATGGCTACACCTTC. Translated: CASSPDRGSYGYTF.

A single count supports this clone. The rearrangement uses TRBV18 and TRBJ1-3; D is uncertain. The CDR3 spans 15 residues. CDR1 is KGHSH, CDR2 LQKENI, per germline. Trimming cost V 3 bases and J 0 bases, with 9 bases left between them. CDR3 region: CASSPSQVSGNTIYF. Written as DNA, the CDR3 is TGTGCCAGCTCACCTTCGCAGGTCTCTGGAAACACCATATATTTT.

The chain joins TRBV29-1 to TRBJ1-1; D remains ambiguous. Germline CDR1 and CDR2: SQVTM and ANQGSEA. The length of the CDR3 is 14 residues. Trimming cost V 2 bases and J 1 base, with 11 bases left between them. In DNA form, the CDR3 reads TGCAGCGTTGAATTTCGGGGAAAGAACACTGAAGCTTTCTTT. Residues: CSVEFRGKNTEAFF.

V usage is TRBV10-3 and J usage is TRBJ2-1; D perhaps matches TRBD2 (5 bases). The CDR3 runs 13 residues. Per the germline V gene, CDR1 is ENHRY and CDR2 is SYGVKD. V was pared by 10 bases and J by 1 base, with 11 bases between. CDR3 in amino acids: CATSGGSYNEQFF. CDR3 in DNA: TGTGCCACCTCCGGAGGTTCCTACAATGAGCAGTTCTTC.

Here the CDR3 reads CASSYDGRLFKNEQFF. The CDR3, as DNA: TGTGCCAGCAGTTACGATGGCCGACTATTTAAAAATGAGCAGTTCTTC. The chain combines TRBV6-5 with TRBJ2-1; a possible D gene is TRBD2 (5 bases). V was pared by 2 bases and J by 7 bases, with 18 bases between. Germline CDR1 is MNHEY and CDR2 is SVGAGI. The CDR3 length is 16 residues.

The rearrangement joins TRBV19 to TRBJ2-5, with 7 positions matching TRBD1. V was pared by 4 bases and J by 4 bases, with 0 bases of the junction left unmatched. The germline CDR1 and CDR2 sequences are LNHDA and SQIVND (reference sequence). The CDR3 length is 12 residues. CDR3 sequence reads: CASSRQGETQYF. DNA of the CDR3: TGTGCCAGTAGTAGACAGGGAGAGACCCAGTACTTC.

This chain uses TRBV5-4 with TRBJ2-7; 7 bases agree with TRBD1. V shed 4 bases, J shed 4 bases, and the junction held 5 bases outside the gene matches. The CDR3 extends over 13 amino acids. Germline CDR1 reads SGHNT; CDR2 reads YYREEE (reference sequence). In DNA form, the CDR3 reads TGTGCCAGCAGCGGCCGGGACAGTTACGAGCAGTACTTC. As protein: CASSGRDSYEQYF.

CDR3 sequence: CASSLGAGTGVGISYEQYF. DNA of the CDR3: TGTGCCAGCAGCCTGGGCGCCGGGACAGGGGTGGGGATCTCCTACGAGCAGTACTTC. The J gene is TRBJ2-7, the V gene TRBV28; TRBD1 aligns across 10 bases. The CDR3 sequence is 19 residues long. V was pared by 6 bases and J by 0 bases, with 17 bases of the junction left unmatched. Germline values: CDR1 MDHEN, CDR2 SYDVKM.

The chain recombines TRBV5-1 with TRBJ1-2, with 8 bases aligning to TRBD1. Germline V lookup: CDR1 SGHRS, CDR2 YFSETQ. The CDR3 covers 12 residues. Trimming removed 0 bases from V and 8 bases from J; junction bases left unmatched: 0. The CDR3: CASSLAGGGYTF. CDR3 nucleotide sequence: TGCGCCAGCAGCTTGGCAGGGGGCGGCTACACCTTC.

The rearrangement joins TRBV7-2 to TRBJ2-7; perhaps TRBD1 as D (7 bases). Looked up from germline, CDR1 is SGHTA and CDR2 is FQGNSA. This CDR3 is 15 amino acids long. V shed 5 bases and J shed 1 base, with 15 bases lying between them. The CDR3 bases are TGTGCCAGCAGCATCCGACAGGGACTTTCCTACGAGCAGTACTTC. It encodes CASSIRQGLSYEQYF.

CDR3 in DNA: TGCGCCAGCAGCTTACTAGCGGGAGGTCCCGGGGAGCTGTTTTTT. This gives the protein CASSLLAGGPGELFF. The rearrangement links TRBV5-1 to TRBJ2-2; 12 bases match TRBD2. This CDR3 has 15 amino acids. CDR1 and CDR2 from the germline V gene are SGHRS and YFSETQ. Trimming removed 2 bases from V and 6 bases from J; junction bases left unmatched: 2.